This is a list of T cell receptor beta chains from one sample in a study of human T cells and chemical hapten exposure. MiXCR was run by TCRdb on the RACE reads, yielding one entry per CDR3 protein. The sample lists approximately 88,000 distinct CDR3 sequences, 13% occurring once. Sample: whole blood, taken in connection with sensitization to the hapten diphenylcyclopropenone (DPC). All receptors come from a woman aged 50 to 65 with alopecia areata. Some clones in this sample may be carry-over from other donors' samples. CDR3s include the opening cysteine and the closing phenylalanine or tryptophan. Fields, in order: clone size, J gene, D gene, V gene, CDR3 DNA, CDR3 protein. A D gene is named only where the DNA matches it firmly. Clone size is not always given. Where it is, it says once, few, many or a class for expanded clones.

abundance: many
j_gene: TRBJ2-5
d_gene: TRBD1
v_gene: TRBV5-1
CDR3nt: TGCGCCAGCAGCTTCTCGGCCAGGGGGAATCAAGAGACCCAGTACTTC
CDR3aa: CASSFSARGNQETQYF

abundance: many
j_gene: TRBJ1-2
d_gene: NA
v_gene: TRBV12-3/TRBV12-4
CDR3nt: TGTGCCAGCAGTTTAGCGCGGAGGGGCTACACCTTC
CDR3aa: CASSLARRGYTF

abundance: NA
j_gene: TRBJ1-2
d_gene: NA
v_gene: TRBV18
CDR3nt: TGTGCCAGCTCTCCCCCCCAGACAGGAAACTATGGCTACACCTTC
CDR3aa: CASSPPQTGNYGYTF

abundance: NA
j_gene: TRBJ2-7
d_gene: NA
v_gene: TRBV27
CDR3nt: TGTGCCAGCAGTTTAAGGGGCTGGGGCAGCTCACCCTACGAGCAGTACTTC
CDR3aa: CASSLRGWGSSPYEQYF

abundance: NA
j_gene: TRBJ1-1
d_gene: NA
v_gene: TRBV3-1
CDR3nt: TGTGCCAGCAGCCCGGTCAGGGGAGGCACTGAAGCTTTCTTT
CDR3aa: CASSPVRGGTEAFF

abundance: few
j_gene: TRBJ2-1
d_gene: NA
v_gene: TRBV7-2
CDR3nt: TGTGCCAGCAGCTTAACTGGGCTTGGCCTAGTTATCTACAATGAGCAGTTCTTC
CDR3aa: CASSLTGLGLVIYNEQFF

abundance: NA
j_gene: TRBJ2-7
d_gene: NA
v_gene: TRBV10-3
CDR3nt: TGTGCCATCGGAACTAGCTCCTACGAGCAGTACTTC
CDR3aa: CAIGTSSYEQYF

abundance: few
j_gene: TRBJ1-3
d_gene: NA
v_gene: TRBV11-2
CDR3nt: TGTGCCAGCAGCTTAGAACATACTGGAAACACCATATATTTT
CDR3aa: CASSLEHTGNTIYF

abundance: NA
j_gene: TRBJ1-2
d_gene: TRBD1
v_gene: TRBV28
CDR3nt: TGTGCCAGCATCTCCGGGACAGGGACGGAAGGCTACACCTTC
CDR3aa: CASISGTGTEGYTF

abundance: many
j_gene: TRBJ2-2
d_gene: NA
v_gene: TRBV29-1
CDR3nt: TGCAGCGTTGAAGCGGGAGTAGGCGGCACCGGGGAGCTGTTTTTT
CDR3aa: CSVEAGVGGTGELFF

abundance: many
j_gene: TRBJ2-7
d_gene: NA
v_gene: TRBV11-2
CDR3nt: TGTGCCAGCAGCACTCCCGGACAGTCGAACTCCTACGAGCAGTACTTC
CDR3aa: CASSTPGQSNSYEQYF

abundance: few
j_gene: TRBJ2-3
d_gene: TRBD2
v_gene: TRBV6-2/TRBV6-3
CDR3nt: TGTGCCAGCAGCCCGGGGGGTTTTGGCACAGATACGCAGTATTTT
CDR3aa: CASSPGGFGTDTQYF

abundance: many
j_gene: TRBJ1-5
d_gene: NA
v_gene: TRBV2
CDR3nt: TGTGCCAGCAGAACTGCGGGGAATAGCAATCAGCCCCAGCATTTT
CDR3aa: CASRTAGNSNQPQHF

abundance: few
j_gene: TRBJ2-4
d_gene: NA
v_gene: TRBV10-1
CDR3nt: TGCGCCAGCAGTGAGCAACGGCTAAGGGGGGAAGGAGCCAAAAACATTCAGTACTTC
CDR3aa: CASSEQRLRGEGAKNIQYF

abundance: NA
j_gene: TRBJ2-1
d_gene: NA
v_gene: TRBV27
CDR3nt: TGTGCCAGCAGTTCTCCCCTAAGGTACAATGAGCAGTTCTTC
CDR3aa: CASSSPLRYNEQFF

abundance: many
j_gene: TRBJ1-6
d_gene: NA
v_gene: TRBV5-6
CDR3nt: TGTGCCAGCAGCTTGGATTCGGGCTATTCACCCCTCCACTTT
CDR3aa: CASSLDSGYSPLHF

abundance: many
j_gene: TRBJ2-7
d_gene: NA
v_gene: TRBV11-2
CDR3nt: TGTGCCAGCAGCCCCCCAGCCGCAGCGGCGACCTACGAGCAGTACTTC
CDR3aa: CASSPPAAAATYEQYF

abundance: many
j_gene: TRBJ1-1
d_gene: TRBD1
v_gene: TRBV5-5
CDR3nt: TGTGCCAGCAGCTTCCGTGACAGGGCGACTGAAGCTTTCTTT
CDR3aa: CASSFRDRATEAFF

abundance: many
j_gene: TRBJ2-7
d_gene: NA
v_gene: TRBV5-6
CDR3nt: TGTGCCAGCAGCGCCCGGGACATCCTGTCCTACGAGCAGTACTTC
CDR3aa: CASSARDILSYEQYF

abundance: NA
j_gene: TRBJ1-3
d_gene: NA
v_gene: TRBV18
CDR3nt: TGTGCCAGCTCAGCAGGGGCCAACTCTGGAAACACCATATATTTT
CDR3aa: CASSAGANSGNTIYF

abundance: few
j_gene: TRBJ1-1
d_gene: NA
v_gene: TRBV18
CDR3nt: TGTGCCAGCTCACCAGCAGCCATGAACACTGAAGCTTTCTTT
CDR3aa: CASSPAAMNTEAFF

abundance: many
j_gene: TRBJ2-1
d_gene: TRBD2
v_gene: TRBV24-1
CDR3nt: TGTGCCACCAGTGGGGTAGCGGGAGCCGACGAGACCTACAATGAGCAGTTCTTC
CDR3aa: CATSGVAGADETYNEQFF

abundance: NA
j_gene: TRBJ2-1
d_gene: TRBD2
v_gene: TRBV7-2
CDR3nt: TGTGCCAGCAGCTTCCCCGGGACTAGGAGTGAGCAGTTCTTC
CDR3aa: CASSFPGTRSEQFF

abundance: few
j_gene: TRBJ2-2
d_gene: NA
v_gene: TRBV2
CDR3nt: TGTGCCAGCAGATCCGGGACGGTAAACACCGGGGAGCTGTTTTTT
CDR3aa: CASRSGTVNTGELFF

abundance: NA
j_gene: TRBJ2-1
d_gene: NA
v_gene: TRBV25-1
CDR3nt: TGTGCCAGCAGTGAATTTAAGGGGCATATCTCCTACAATGAGCAGTTCTTC
CDR3aa: CASSEFKGHISYNEQFF

abundance: many
j_gene: TRBJ2-5
d_gene: NA
v_gene: TRBV12-5
CDR3nt: TGTGCTAGTGGACGAGGTCAAGAGACCCAGTACTTC
CDR3aa: CASGRGQETQYF

abundance: many
j_gene: TRBJ2-3
d_gene: TRBD2
v_gene: TRBV25-1
CDR3nt: TGTGCCACGGGACTAGCCTATACGCAGTATTTT
CDR3aa: CATGLAYTQYF

abundance: many
j_gene: TRBJ1-5
d_gene: NA
v_gene: TRBV19
CDR3nt: TGTGCCAGTAGTATAGGGGAGGCAGAATATCAGCCCCAGCATTTT
CDR3aa: CASSIGEAEYQPQHF

abundance: many
j_gene: TRBJ2-1
d_gene: TRBD1
v_gene: TRBV18
CDR3nt: TGTGCCAGCTCACCTACAGGGGGCCATGAGCAGTTCTTC
CDR3aa: CASSPTGGHEQFF

abundance: NA
j_gene: TRBJ2-7
d_gene: TRBD2
v_gene: TRBV19
CDR3nt: TGTGCCACCCAACCGGGACTAAACCTCTACGAGCAGTACTTC
CDR3aa: CATQPGLNLYEQYF

abundance: NA
j_gene: TRBJ1-5
d_gene: TRBD1
v_gene: TRBV27
CDR3nt: TGTGCCAGCAGGTCAGGGGGCAAGTTTCAGCCCCAGCATTTT
CDR3aa: CASRSGGKFQPQHF

abundance: NA
j_gene: TRBJ2-2
d_gene: NA
v_gene: TRBV5-1
CDR3nt: TGCGCCAGCAGCTTGCTCAGACAGAACACCGGGGAGCTGTTTTTT
CDR3aa: CASSLLRQNTGELFF

abundance: few
j_gene: TRBJ2-7
d_gene: NA
v_gene: TRBV28
CDR3nt: TGTGCCAGCAGTAAGAGGGACCGGAGCTCCTACGAGCAGTACTTC
CDR3aa: CASSKRDRSSYEQYF

abundance: few
j_gene: TRBJ1-1
d_gene: NA
v_gene: TRBV11-1
CDR3nt: TGTGCCAGCAGCTTCGGAAGCGTAGCTTTCTTT
CDR3aa: CASSFGSVAFF

abundance: NA
j_gene: TRBJ2-7
d_gene: TRBD2
v_gene: TRBV11-1
CDR3nt: TGTGCCAGCAGCACCGAGCGGGATAATATCGAGCAGTACTTC
CDR3aa: CASSTERDNIEQYF

abundance: many
j_gene: TRBJ1-2
d_gene: TRBD1
v_gene: TRBV12-3/TRBV12-4
CDR3nt: TGTGCCAGCAGGCGGGACAGTAACTATGGCTACACCTTC
CDR3aa: CASRRDSNYGYTF

abundance: NA
j_gene: TRBJ1-1
d_gene: NA
v_gene: TRBV7-3
CDR3nt: TGTGCCAGCAGCCCCAATGGGGTTGGACTGCCGAACACTGAAGCTTTCTTT
CDR3aa: CASSPNGVGLPNTEAFF

abundance: many
j_gene: TRBJ2-1
d_gene: TRBD2
v_gene: TRBV20-1
CDR3nt: TGCAGTGCCCCAGCAGTTACTAGCGGGAGGGCCCCCCGTACTGAGCAGTTCTTC
CDR3aa: CSAPAVTSGRAPRTEQFF